The clone carrying this T cell receptor beta chain showed up just once. This sample was taken from a study of T cell changes during pregnancy in multiple sclerosis. TCRdb's table, derived via immunoSEQ multiplex PCR, lists solely in-frame clones and lacks some. The profile shows around 49,000 clones, nearly 95% of them singletons. This sequence originates from a female donor in good health, enrolled as a control in a pregnancy study. The specimen comprised CD4+ T cells from peripheral blood mononuclear cells, sampled after pregnancy.

The CDR3 nucleotides are TGCGCCAGCAGTGACGCAGGGTATTCGGGGACCCAGTACTTC. Translation gives CASSDAGYSGTQYF. V is TRBV10-2 and J is TRBJ2-5; maybe TRBD1 (5 bases). Trimming took off 3 bases at V and 7 bases at J, with 15 bases between the two ends. The CDR3 runs to 14 residues. Germline lookup yields CDR1 WSHSY and CDR2 SAAADI.